This T cell receptor beta chain was recovered during a study of T-cell reconstitution after alpha-beta-depleted transplantation in children. Details on this clonotype: What it recognizes is unknown.

The study's findings and limits: In patients about two months after transplant, alpha-beta T cells reportedly arose from several hundred expanded graft clones. Surviving recipient cells, namely T cells and thymic progenitors, were the source of high day-60 TCRbeta diversity in some patients. T cells produced anew were the main source of T-cell counts and diversity one year after transplant.

As it was prepared, the TCRbeta library received unique molecular identifiers. Using its own MiXCR run on the PCR reads, TCRdb lists one record per CDR3 protein. This table holds 300,000 or so distinct CDR3 sequences, more than 20% found once. V dropped 5 bases and J dropped 2; count of bases not matched to a gene: 9. Germline assignment: CDR1 MGHRA and CDR2 YSYEKL. The CDR3 is 18 residues long. The chain couples TRBV4-1 to TRBJ1-4, with 12 bases identical to TRBD1. The receptor was isolated from a male patient younger than 18 who had a stem cell transplant for acute lymphoblastic leukemia, so the T cells may come from the graft donor. Sequencing was performed on PBMCs, mostly from graft donor cells, taken 180 days after TCRalphabeta/CD19-depleted stem cell transplant. CDR3 residues: CASSLRRGQGATNEKLFF. Here the CDR3 DNA reads TGCGCCAGCAGCTTAAGACGGGGACAGGGGGCGACTAATGAAAAACTGTTTTTT.